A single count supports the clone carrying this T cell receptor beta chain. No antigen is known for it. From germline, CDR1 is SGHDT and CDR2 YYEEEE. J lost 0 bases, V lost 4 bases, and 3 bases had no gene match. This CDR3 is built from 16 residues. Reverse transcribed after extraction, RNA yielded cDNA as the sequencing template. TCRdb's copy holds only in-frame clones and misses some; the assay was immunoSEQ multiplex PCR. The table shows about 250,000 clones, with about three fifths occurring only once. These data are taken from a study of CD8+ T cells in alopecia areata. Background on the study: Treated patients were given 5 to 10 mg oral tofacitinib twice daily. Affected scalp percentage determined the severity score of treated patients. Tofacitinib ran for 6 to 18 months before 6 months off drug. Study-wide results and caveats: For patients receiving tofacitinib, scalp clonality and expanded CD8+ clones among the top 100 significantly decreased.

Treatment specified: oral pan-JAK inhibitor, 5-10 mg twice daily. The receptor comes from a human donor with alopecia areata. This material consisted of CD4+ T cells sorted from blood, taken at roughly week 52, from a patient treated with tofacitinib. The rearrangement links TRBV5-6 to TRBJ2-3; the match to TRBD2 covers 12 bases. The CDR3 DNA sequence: TGTGCCAGCAGCGGACTAGCGGGGACTAGCACAGATACGCAGTATTTT. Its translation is CASSGLAGTSTDTQYF.